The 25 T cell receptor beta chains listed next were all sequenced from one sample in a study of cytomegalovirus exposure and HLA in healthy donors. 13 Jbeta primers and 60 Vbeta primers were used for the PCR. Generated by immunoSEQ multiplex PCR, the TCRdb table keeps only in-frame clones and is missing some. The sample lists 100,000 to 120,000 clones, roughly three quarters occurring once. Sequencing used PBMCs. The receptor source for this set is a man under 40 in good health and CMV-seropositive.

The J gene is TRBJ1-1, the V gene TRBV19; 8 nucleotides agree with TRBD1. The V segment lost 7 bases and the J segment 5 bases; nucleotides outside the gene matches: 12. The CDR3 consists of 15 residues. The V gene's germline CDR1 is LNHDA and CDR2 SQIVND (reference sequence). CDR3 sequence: CASTNLDRGETEAFF. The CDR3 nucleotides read TGTGCCAGTACCAACTTAGACAGGGGTGAAACTGAAGCTTTCTTT.

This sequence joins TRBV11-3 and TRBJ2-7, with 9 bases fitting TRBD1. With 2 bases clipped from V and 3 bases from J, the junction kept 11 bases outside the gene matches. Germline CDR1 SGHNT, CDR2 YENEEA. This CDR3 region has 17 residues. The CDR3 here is CASSLTPQGAGLYEQYF. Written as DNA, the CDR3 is TGTGCCAGCAGCTTAACCCCACAGGGGGCAGGGCTCTACGAGCAGTACTTC.

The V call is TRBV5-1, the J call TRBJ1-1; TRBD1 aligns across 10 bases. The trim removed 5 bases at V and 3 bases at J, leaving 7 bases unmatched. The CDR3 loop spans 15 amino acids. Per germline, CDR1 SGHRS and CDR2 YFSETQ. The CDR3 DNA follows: TGCGCCAGCAGAGCCCAGGACAGGGGGGACACTGAAGCTTTCTTT. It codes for CASRAQDRGDTEAFF.

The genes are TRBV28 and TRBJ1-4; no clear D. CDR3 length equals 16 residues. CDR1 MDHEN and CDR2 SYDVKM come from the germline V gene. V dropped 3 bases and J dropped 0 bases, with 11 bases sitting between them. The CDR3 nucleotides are TGTGCCAGCAGTTTCCCCCCAGGTGCAACTAATGAAAAACTGTTTTTT. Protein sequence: CASSFPPGATNEKLFF.

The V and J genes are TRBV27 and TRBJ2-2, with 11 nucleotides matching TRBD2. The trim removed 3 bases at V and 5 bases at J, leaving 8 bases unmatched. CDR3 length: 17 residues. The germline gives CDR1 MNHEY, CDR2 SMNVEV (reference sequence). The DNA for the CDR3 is TGTGCCAGCAGTTTGCTAGCGGGGGGCCCCGGGACCGGGGAGCTGTTTTTT. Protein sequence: CASSLLAGGPGTGELFF.

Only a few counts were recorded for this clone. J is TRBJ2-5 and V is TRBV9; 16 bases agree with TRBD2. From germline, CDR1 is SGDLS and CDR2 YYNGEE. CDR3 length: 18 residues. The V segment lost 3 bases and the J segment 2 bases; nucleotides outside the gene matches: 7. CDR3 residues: CASSAGTSGGVDQETQYF. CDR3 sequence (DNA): TGTGCCAGCAGCGCCGGGACTAGCGGGGGGGTTGATCAAGAGACCCAGTACTTC. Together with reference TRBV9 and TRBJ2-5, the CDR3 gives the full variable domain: DSGVTQTPKHLITATGQRVTLRCSPRSGDLSVYWYQQSLDQGLQFLIQYYNGEERAKGNILERFSAQQFPDLHSELNLSSLELGDSALYFCASSAGTSGGVDQETQYFGPGTRLLVL.

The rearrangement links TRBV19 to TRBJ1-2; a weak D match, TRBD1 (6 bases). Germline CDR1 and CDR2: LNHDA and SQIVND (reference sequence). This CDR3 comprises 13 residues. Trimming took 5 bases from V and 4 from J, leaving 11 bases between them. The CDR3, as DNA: TGTGCCAGTAGTTTACAGGGAAGCTATGGCTACACCTTC. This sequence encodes CASSLQGSYGYTF. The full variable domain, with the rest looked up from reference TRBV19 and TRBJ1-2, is DGGITQSPKYLFRKEGQNVTLSCEQNLNHDAMYWYRQDPGQGLRLIYYSQIVNDFQKGDIAEGYSVSREKKESFPLTVTSAQKNPTAFYLCASSLQGSYGYTFGSGTRLTVV.

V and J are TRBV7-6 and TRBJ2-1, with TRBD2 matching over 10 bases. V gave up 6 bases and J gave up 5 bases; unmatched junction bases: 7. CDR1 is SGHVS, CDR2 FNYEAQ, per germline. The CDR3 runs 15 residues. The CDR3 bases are TGTGCCAGCAGTCTACTAGCGGGGCTAAACAATGAGCAGTTCTTC. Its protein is CASSLLAGLNNEQFF.

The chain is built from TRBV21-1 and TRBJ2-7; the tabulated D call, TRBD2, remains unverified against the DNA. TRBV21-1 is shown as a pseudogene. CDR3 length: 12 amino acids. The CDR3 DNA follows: TGTGCCAGCAGCAAAACGGGGGAAGAGCAGTACTTC. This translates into CASSKTGEEQYF.

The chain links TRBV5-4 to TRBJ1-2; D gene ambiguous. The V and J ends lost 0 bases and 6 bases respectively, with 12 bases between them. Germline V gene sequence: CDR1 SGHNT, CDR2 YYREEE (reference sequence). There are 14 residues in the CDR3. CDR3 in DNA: TGTGCCAGCAGCTTGGATTCGGGAGACAATGGCTACACCTTC. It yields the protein CASSLDSGDNGYTF.

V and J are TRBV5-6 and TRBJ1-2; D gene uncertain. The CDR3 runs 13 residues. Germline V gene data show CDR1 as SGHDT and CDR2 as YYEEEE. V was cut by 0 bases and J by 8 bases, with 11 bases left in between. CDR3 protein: CASSLASRGGYTF. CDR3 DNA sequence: TGTGCCAGCAGCTTGGCCTCCCGAGGGGGCTACACCTTC.

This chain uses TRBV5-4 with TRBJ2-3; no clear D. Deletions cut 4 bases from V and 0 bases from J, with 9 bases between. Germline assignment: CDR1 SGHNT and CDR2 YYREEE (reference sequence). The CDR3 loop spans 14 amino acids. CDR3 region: CASSRQVSTDTQYF. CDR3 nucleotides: TGTGCCAGCAGCCGCCAGGTTAGCACAGATACGCAGTATTTT.

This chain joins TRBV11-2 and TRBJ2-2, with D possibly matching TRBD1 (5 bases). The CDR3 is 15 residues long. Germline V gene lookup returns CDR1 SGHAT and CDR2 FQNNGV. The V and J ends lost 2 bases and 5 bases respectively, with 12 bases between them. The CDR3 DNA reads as TGTGCCAGCAGCTTACAGGGTCTGGGGACCGGGGAGCTGTTTTTT. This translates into CASSLQGLGTGELFF.

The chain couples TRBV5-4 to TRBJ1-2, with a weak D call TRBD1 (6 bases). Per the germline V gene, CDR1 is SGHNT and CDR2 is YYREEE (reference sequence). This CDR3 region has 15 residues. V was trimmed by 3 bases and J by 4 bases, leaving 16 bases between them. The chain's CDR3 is CASSYQAGAGYGYTF. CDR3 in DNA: TGTGCCAGCAGCTACCAGGCGGGGGCGGGCTATGGCTACACCTTC.

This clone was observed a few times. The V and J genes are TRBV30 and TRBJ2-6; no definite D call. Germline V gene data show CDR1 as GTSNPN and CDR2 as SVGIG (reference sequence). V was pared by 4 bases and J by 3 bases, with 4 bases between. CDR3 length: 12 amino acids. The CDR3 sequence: CAWNYGANVLTF. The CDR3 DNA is TGTGCCTGGAATTATGGGGCCAACGTCCTGACTTTC.

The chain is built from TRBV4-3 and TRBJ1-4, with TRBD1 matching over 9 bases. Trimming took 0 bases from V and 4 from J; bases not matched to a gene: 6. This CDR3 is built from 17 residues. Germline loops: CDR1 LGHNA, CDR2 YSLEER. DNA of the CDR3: TGCGCCAGCAGCCAAGAAGGGACAGGGCGGGGTAATGAAAAACTGTTTTTT. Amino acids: CASSQEGTGRGNEKLFF.

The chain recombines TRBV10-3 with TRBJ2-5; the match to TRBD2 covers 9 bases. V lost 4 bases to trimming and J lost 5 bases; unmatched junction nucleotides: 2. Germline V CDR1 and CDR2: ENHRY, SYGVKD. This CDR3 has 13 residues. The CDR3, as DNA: TGTGCCATCAGTGTAACTAGCGGGGAGACCCAGTACTTC. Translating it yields CAISVTSGETQYF.

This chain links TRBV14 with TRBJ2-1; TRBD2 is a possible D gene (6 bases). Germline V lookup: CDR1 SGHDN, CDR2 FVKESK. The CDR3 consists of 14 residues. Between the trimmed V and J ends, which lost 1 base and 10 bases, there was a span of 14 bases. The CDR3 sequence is CASSQVAGSGEQFF. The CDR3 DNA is TGTGCCAGCAGCCAAGTTGCGGGGTCAGGAGAGCAGTTCTTC.

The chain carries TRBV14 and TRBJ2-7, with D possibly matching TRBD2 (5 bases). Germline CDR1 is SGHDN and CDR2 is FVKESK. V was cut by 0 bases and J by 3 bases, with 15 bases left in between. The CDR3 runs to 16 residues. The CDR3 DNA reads TGTGCCAGCAGCCAAGACGCGGGTTTATTACTCTACGAGCAGTACTTC. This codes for CASSQDAGLLLYEQYF.

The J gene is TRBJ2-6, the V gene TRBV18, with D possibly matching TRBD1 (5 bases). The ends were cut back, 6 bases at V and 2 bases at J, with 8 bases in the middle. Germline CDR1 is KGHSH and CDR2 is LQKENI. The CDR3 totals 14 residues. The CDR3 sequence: CASSIGAGANVLTF. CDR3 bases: TGTGCCAGCTCTATAGGGGCTGGGGCCAACGTCCTGACTTTC.

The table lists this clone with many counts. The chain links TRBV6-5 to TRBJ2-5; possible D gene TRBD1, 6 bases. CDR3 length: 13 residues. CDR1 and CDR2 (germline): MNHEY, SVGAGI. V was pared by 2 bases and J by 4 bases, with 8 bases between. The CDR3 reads CASSYARGETQYF. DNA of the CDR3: TGTGCCAGCAGTTACGCCAGGGGAGAGACCCAGTACTTC.

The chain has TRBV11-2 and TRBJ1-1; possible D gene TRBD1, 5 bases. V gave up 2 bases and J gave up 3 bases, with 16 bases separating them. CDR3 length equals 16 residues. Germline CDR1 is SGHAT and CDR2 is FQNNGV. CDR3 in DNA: TGTGCCAGCAGCTTAATTCGGGGACTGGCGGACACTGAAGCTTTCTTT. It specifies CASSLIRGLADTEAFF.

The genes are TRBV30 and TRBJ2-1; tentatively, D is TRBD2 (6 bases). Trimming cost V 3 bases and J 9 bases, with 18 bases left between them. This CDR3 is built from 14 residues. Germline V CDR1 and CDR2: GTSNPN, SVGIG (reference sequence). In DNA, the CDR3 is TGTGCCTGGAGACGACCGGGGGTCCCGGGTGAGCAGTTCTTC. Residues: CAWRRPGVPGEQFF.

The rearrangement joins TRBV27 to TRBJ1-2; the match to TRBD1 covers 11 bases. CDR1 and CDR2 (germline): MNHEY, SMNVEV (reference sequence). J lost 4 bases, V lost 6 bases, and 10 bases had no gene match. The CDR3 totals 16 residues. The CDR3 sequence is CASSRTGGAGVYGYTF. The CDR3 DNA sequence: TGTGCCAGCAGCCGGACAGGGGGCGCGGGGGTCTATGGCTACACCTTC.

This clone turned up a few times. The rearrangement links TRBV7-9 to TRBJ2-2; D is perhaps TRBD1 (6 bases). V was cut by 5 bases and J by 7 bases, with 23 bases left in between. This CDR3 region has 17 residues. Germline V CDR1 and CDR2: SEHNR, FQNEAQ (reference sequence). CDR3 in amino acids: CASSPQIRTGPHGELFF. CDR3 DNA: TGTGCCAGCAGCCCACAAATTCGTACAGGGCCCCACGGGGAGCTGTTTTTT.